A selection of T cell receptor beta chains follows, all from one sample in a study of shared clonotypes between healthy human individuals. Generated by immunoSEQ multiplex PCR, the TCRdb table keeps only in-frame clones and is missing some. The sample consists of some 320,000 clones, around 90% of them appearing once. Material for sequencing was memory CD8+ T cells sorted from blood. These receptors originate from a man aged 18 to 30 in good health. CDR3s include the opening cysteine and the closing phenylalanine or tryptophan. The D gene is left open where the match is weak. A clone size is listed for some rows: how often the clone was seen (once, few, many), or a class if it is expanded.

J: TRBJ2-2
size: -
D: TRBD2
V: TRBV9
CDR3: CASSVWASGGTGELFF
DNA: TGTGCCAGCAGCGTATGGGCTAGCGGGGGCACCGGGGAGCTGTTTTTT

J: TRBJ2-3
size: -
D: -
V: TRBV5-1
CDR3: CASSVGTLISSDTQYF
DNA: TGCGCCAGCAGCGTCGGGACACTCATTTCCTCTGATACGCAGTATTTT

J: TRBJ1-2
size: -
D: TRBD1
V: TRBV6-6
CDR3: CASSYLETGIYGYTF
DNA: TGTGCCAGCAGTTACCTAGAGACAGGGATCTATGGCTACACCTTC

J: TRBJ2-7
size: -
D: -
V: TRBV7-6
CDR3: CASSLERISYEQYF
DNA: TGTGCCAGCAGCTTAGAGCGGATCTCCTACGAGCAGTACTTC

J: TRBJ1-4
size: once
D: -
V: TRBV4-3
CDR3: CASSQDVNTFYEKLFF
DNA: TGCGCCAGCAGCCAAGATGTGAACACGTTTTATGAAAAACTGTTTTTT

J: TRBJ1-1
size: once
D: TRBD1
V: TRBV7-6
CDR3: CASSLGQGLAEAFF
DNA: TGTGCCAGCAGCCTAGGACAGGGTTTAGCTGAAGCTTTCTTT

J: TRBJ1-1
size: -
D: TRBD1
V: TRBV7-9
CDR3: CASSQGQLGEAFF
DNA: TGTGCCAGCAGCCAGGGACAGTTGGGTGAAGCTTTCTTT

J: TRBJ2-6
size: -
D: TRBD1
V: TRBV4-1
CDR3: CASSQRTGGGFGANVLTF
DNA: TGCGCCAGCAGCCAGAGGACAGGGGGCGGTTTTGGGGCCAACGTCCTGACTTTC

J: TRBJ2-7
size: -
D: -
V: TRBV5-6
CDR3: CASSPYEGYEQYF
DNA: TGTGCCAGCAGCCCTTACGAGGGCTACGAGCAGTACTTC

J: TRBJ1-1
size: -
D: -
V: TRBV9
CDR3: CASSVEGLGTEAFF
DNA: TGTGCCAGCAGCGTAGAAGGACTAGGGACTGAAGCTTTCTTT

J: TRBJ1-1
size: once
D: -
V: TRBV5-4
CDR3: CASRQSLDSMNTEAFF
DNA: TGTGCCAGCAGACAAAGTCTGGACAGCATGAACACTGAAGCTTTCTTT

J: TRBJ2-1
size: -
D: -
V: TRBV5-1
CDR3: CASSLDLAWNEQFF
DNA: TGCGCCAGCAGCTTGGATCTAGCTTGGAATGAGCAGTTCTTC

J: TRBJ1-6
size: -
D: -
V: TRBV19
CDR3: CASSIVGYSPLHF
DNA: TGTGCCAGTAGTATAGTTGGGTATTCACCCCTCCACTTT

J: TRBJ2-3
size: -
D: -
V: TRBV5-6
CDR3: CASSPGSDTQYF
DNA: TGTGCCAGCAGCCCAGGGTCGGATACGCAGTATTTT

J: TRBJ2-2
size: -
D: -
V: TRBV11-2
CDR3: CASSLVGFRALGELFF
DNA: TGTGCCAGCAGCTTAGTGGGGTTTAGAGCGCTCGGGGAGCTGTTTTTT

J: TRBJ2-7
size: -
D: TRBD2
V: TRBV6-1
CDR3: CASSQGLAYPYEQYF
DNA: TGTGCCAGCAGTCAGGGACTAGCGTATCCCTACGAGCAGTACTTC